This TCR beta chain was sequenced for a study of CD8+ T cells in alopecia areata. The wider study: In an open-label trial, patients got 5 to 10 mg tofacitinib twice daily.

In the case of this clone: Its matching antigen is unknown.

cDNA reverse transcribed from extracted RNA served as the sequencing template. TCRdb's copy holds only in-frame clones and misses some; the assay was immunoSEQ multiplex PCR. The data hold around 160,000 clones, with around 87% observed a single time. Germline-derived CDR1 and CDR2 are PRHDT and FYEKMQ (reference sequence). The V end was cut by 5 bases, the J end by 8 bases, with 10 bases between. The CDR3 has 12 amino acids. Points from the study as a whole: Mouse data revealed clearer TCR sharing than patient data did, a gap possibly tied to HLA. The study also sequences resident alphabeta T cells of normal skin in scalp samples.

V usage is TRBV13 and J usage is TRBJ1-5, with a tentative D call TRBD1 (5 bases). Sequencing was performed on CD8+ T cells sorted from blood, taken at week 0. The sequence derives from a human donor with alopecia areata. The CDR3 reads CASSAWGEPQHF. The DNA of the CDR3 is TGTGCCAGCAGCGCCTGGGGGGAGCCCCAGCATTTT.